This entry lists 32 T cell receptor beta chains sequenced from one sample in a study of blood T cell repertoires in COVID-19. Assay: immunoSEQ multiplex PCR; the TCRdb copy retains only in-frame clones and omits some. The sample records roughly 35,000 clones, around nine tenths being singletons. The sample consisted of peripheral blood. The receptor source for this set is a man aged 60 to 75 with active COVID-19.

The chain has TRBV6-5 and TRBJ2-3; tentatively, D is TRBD2 (6 bases). CDR1 MNHEY and CDR2 SVGAGI come from the germline V gene. The CDR3 has 16 amino acids. V was pared by 4 bases and J by 1 base, with 15 bases between. The DNA of the CDR3 is TGTGCCAGCAGTTCTGAGGGGACTTTTGGCACAGATACGCAGTATTTT. Protein: CASSSEGTFGTDTQYF.

The genes are TRBV7-3 and TRBJ2-7; weak D call: TRBD1 (5 bases). The V gene lost 1 base and the J gene lost 2 bases, with 15 bases spanning the gap. CDR3 length: 16 residues. Germline V gives CDR1 SGHTA, CDR2 FQGTGA. This chain's CDR3 is CASSLMAGTGAYEQYF. CDR3 bases: TGTGCCAGCAGCTTAATGGCAGGAACAGGTGCCTACGAGCAGTACTTC.

This clone has just one count. The gene calls are TRBV2 and TRBJ2-7, with a possible D match to TRBD1 (5 bases). From germline, CDR1 is SNHLY and CDR2 FYNNEI. This CDR3 region has 11 residues. V was cut by 2 bases and J by 12 bases, with 11 bases left in between. CDR3 region: CASSERGLGYF. For the CDR3, the DNA is TGTGCCAGCAGTGAAAGGGGCCTGGGGTACTTC. Full variable domain (rest looked up from reference TRBV2 and TRBJ2-7): EPEVTQTPSHQVTQMGQEVILRCVPISNHLYFYWYRQILGQKVEFLVSFYNNEISEKSEIFDDQFSVERPDGSNFTLKIRSTKLEDSAMYFCASSERGLGYFGPGTRLTVT.

The chain links TRBV5-6 to TRBJ2-1, with TRBD2 matching 11 bases. Germline trimming cut 5 bases from V and 3 bases from J; bases unmatched to any gene: 4. Germline V gene lookup returns CDR1 SGHDT and CDR2 YYEEEE. The CDR3 consists of 15 residues. CDR3 DNA sequence: TGTGCCAGCAGTCTAGCGGGAGGTCTCTACAATGAGCAGTTCTTC. Its translation is CASSLAGGLYNEQFF.

The rearrangement uses TRBV2 and TRBJ2-3; 7 bases align to TRBD2. Germline V gene data show CDR1 as SNHLY and CDR2 as FYNNEI. This CDR3 region has 15 residues. J was trimmed by 1 base and V by 4 bases; bases with no gene match: 5. The CDR3 loop reads CASSGAGRGTDTQYF. CDR3 coding DNA: TGTGCCAGCAGTGGGGCGGGGAGGGGCACAGATACGCAGTATTTT.

The chain is built from TRBV18 and TRBJ1-2; 8 bases map to TRBD1. This CDR3 region has 14 residues. Trimming at V came to 2 bases and at J to 2 bases, leaving 1 base not matched to a gene. Looked up from germline, CDR1 is KGHSH and CDR2 is LQKENI. The DNA of the CDR3 is TGTGCCAGCTCACCAGACAGGGGAAACTATGGCTACACCTTC. It translates to CASSPDRGNYGYTF.

V gene TRBV19 combines with J gene TRBJ2-7; 9 bases align to TRBD1. V trimming: 5 bases; J trimming: 4 bases; junction bases outside the gene matches: 3. CDR3 length equals 13 residues. Germline V lookup: CDR1 LNHDA, CDR2 SQIVND (reference sequence). The CDR3 region is CASSEQGAYEQYF. CDR3 bases: TGTGCCAGTAGTGAACAGGGGGCATACGAGCAGTACTTC.

This clone appeared once. The J gene is TRBJ1-6, the V gene TRBV6-6; no definite D call. Germline V CDR1 and CDR2: MNHNY, SVGAGI (reference sequence). This CDR3 is 12 amino acids long. V was clipped by 8 bases and J by 10 bases, with 12 bases between them. CDR3 residues: CASGELGSPLHF. The CDR3 region has the DNA TGTGCCAGCGGGGAGTTGGGCTCACCCCTCCACTTT.

The chain recombines TRBV5-1 with TRBJ2-5; 12 bases are a match to TRBD2. The J segment lost 4 bases and the V segment lost 1 base, leaving 2 bases of the junction unmatched. Germline CDR1 reads SGHRS; CDR2 reads YFSETQ. The CDR3 loop spans 15 amino acids. The CDR3 spells CASSLMTSGGETQYF. In DNA form, the CDR3 reads TGCGCCAGCAGCTTGATGACTAGCGGGGGAGAGACCCAGTACTTC.

The chain carries TRBV5-1 and TRBJ2-3; TRBD2 agrees at 13 bases. After removal of 2 bases from V and 2 bases from J, the junction contained 2 bases not matched to a gene. CDR3 size: 16 residues. Germline CDR1 reads SGHRS; CDR2 reads YFSETQ. CDR3 sequence: CASSLGTSGNTDTQYF. CDR3 nucleotides: TGCGCCAGCAGCTTAGGGACTAGCGGGAACACAGATACGCAGTATTTT.

This chain joins TRBV6-2 or TRBV6-3 and TRBJ2-1, with D tentatively TRBD1 (6 bases). This CDR3 spans 14 amino acids. Germline V gene lookup returns CDR1 MNHEY and CDR2 SVGEGT. V was shortened by 4 bases and J by 8 bases, with 15 bases between the two germline ends. The CDR3 reads CASSFLGRGDEQFF. CDR3 nucleotides: TGTGCCAGCAGTTTCTTAGGCAGGGGAGATGAGCAGTTCTTC.

This chain joins TRBV27 and TRBJ2-7, with 7 bases that match TRBD1. The CDR3 contains 14 residues. J lost 4 bases, V lost 5 bases, and 8 bases had no gene match. Germline lookup yields CDR1 MNHEY and CDR2 SMNVEV (reference sequence). The CDR3 nucleotides are TGTGCCAGCAGTCTCTCGGGGACAGCTTACGAGCAGTACTTC. Its translation: CASSLSGTAYEQYF.

This clone was observed once. The chain joins TRBV29-1 to TRBJ2-7, with a possible D match to TRBD1 (5 bases). Looked up from germline, CDR1 is SQVTM and CDR2 is ANQGSEA. CDR3 length equals 12 residues. V was cut by 5 bases and J by 2 bases, with 10 bases left in between. In nucleotides, the CDR3 is TGCAGCGTTTCTATCAGGGCCTACGAGCAGTACTTC. Its translation: CSVSIRAYEQYF.

The gene calls are TRBV7-3 and TRBJ1-5; possibly TRBD1 for D (5 bases). Trimming removed 0 bases at V and 3 bases at J, with 9 bases between. CDR3 length equals 15 residues. CDR1 SGHTA and CDR2 FQGTGA come from the germline V gene. CDR3 protein: CASSLTAGNNQPQHF. The CDR3 DNA sequence: TGTGCCAGCAGCTTAACAGCAGGGAACAATCAGCCCCAGCATTTT.

The genes are TRBV18 and TRBJ2-7, with D perhaps TRBD1 (6 bases). CDR3 length: 13 amino acids. The ends were cut back, 9 bases at V and 6 bases at J, with 18 bases in the middle. The germline gives CDR1 KGHSH, CDR2 LQKENI. The DNA of the CDR3 is TGTGCCAGTACCATCCAGGGGACGGCCGAGCAGTACTTC. This encodes CASTIQGTAEQYF. Supplemented by reference TRBV18 and TRBJ2-7, the full variable domain reads NAGVMQNPRHLVRRRGQEARLRCSPMKGHSHVYWYRQLPEEGLKFMVYLQKENIIDESGMPKERFSAEFPKEGPSILRIQQVVRGDSAAYFCASTIQGTAEQYFGPGTRLTVT.

V usage is TRBV7-9 and J usage is TRBJ1-1, with D possibly TRBD1 on 5 matching bases. Germline assignment: CDR1 SEHNR and CDR2 FQNEAQ (reference sequence). CDR3 length: 15 amino acids. The V end lost 0 bases, the J end lost 6 bases, and 14 bases lay between the germline ends. CDR3 sequence reads: CASSLASGGAAEAFF. DNA of the CDR3: TGTGCCAGCAGCTTAGCTAGTGGAGGGGCGGCTGAAGCTTTCTTT.

The J gene is TRBJ2-3, the V gene TRBV9; D is possibly TRBD1 (6 bases). V lost 4 bases to trimming and J lost 1 base, with 16 bases between them. The CDR3 is 16 amino acids. Germline V lookup: CDR1 SGDLS, CDR2 YYNGEE. CDR3 sequence (DNA): TGTGCCAGCAGCTCCCCAAACAGGGCTGGCACAGATACGCAGTATTTT. Its protein product is CASSSPNRAGTDTQYF.

This chain uses TRBV6-2 or TRBV6-3 with TRBJ2-3, with no clear D. The V gene lost 3 bases and the J gene lost 2 bases, with 9 bases spanning the gap. From germline, CDR1 is MNHEY and CDR2 SVGEGT. This CDR3 has 14 residues. DNA for the CDR3: TGTGCCAGCAGTTATCGTCAGGTCACAGATACGCAGTATTTT. It codes for CASSYRQVTDTQYF.

The chain is built from TRBV5-1 and TRBJ2-3; TRBD2 aligns across 7 bases. After removal of 5 bases from V and 2 bases from J, the junction contained 5 bases not matched to a gene. Germline V CDR1 and CDR2: SGHRS, YFSETQ. This CDR3 region has 14 residues. CDR3 loop: CASSRDYYTDTQYF. In DNA form, the CDR3 reads TGCGCCAGCAGTCGGGACTATTACACAGATACGCAGTATTTT.

The sample holds one count of this clone. This chain joins TRBV14 and TRBJ1-2; tentative D call: TRBD1 (6 bases). The length of the CDR3 is 13 residues. Trimming cost V 1 base and J 6 bases, with 9 bases left between them. CDR1 is SGHDN and CDR2 is FVKESK in the germline V gene. DNA for the CDR3: TGTGCCAGCAGCCAAGTGGGGACAAATGGCTACACCTTC. This translates into CASSQVGTNGYTF.

The V and J genes are TRBV6-6 and TRBJ2-7; 7 bases fit TRBD1. The germline CDR1 and CDR2 sequences are MNHNY and SVGAGI (reference sequence). This CDR3 contains 13 residues. J lost 1 base, V lost 10 bases, and 7 bases had no gene match. The CDR3 DNA reads TGTGCCACAAGCCGGGGACAGTCCTACGAGCAGTACTTC. The encoded protein is CATSRGQSYEQYF.

V is TRBV7-9 and J is TRBJ2-7, with 8 bases matching TRBD1. This CDR3 region has 14 residues. CDR1 and CDR2 (germline): SEHNR, FQNEAQ (reference sequence). The J segment lost 4 bases and the V segment lost 5 bases, leaving 7 bases of the junction unmatched. The CDR3 spells CASSLSTGGYEQYF. CDR3 in DNA: TGTGCCAGCAGCCTTTCCACAGGGGGTTACGAGCAGTACTTC.

CDR3 sequence: CASSLGMGLELFF. The CDR3 DNA follows: TGTGCCAGCAGCTTAGGGATGGGACTCGAGCTGTTTTTT. This chain uses TRBV11-3 with TRBJ2-2; tentative D call: TRBD2 (6 bases). CDR3 length: 13 amino acids. Germline V gene lookup returns CDR1 SGHNT and CDR2 YENEEA. V was shortened by 1 base and J by 11 bases, with 11 bases between the two germline ends.

This clone was seen more than once but under ten times. The chain is built from TRBV7-9 and TRBJ1-1; TRBD1 is a possible D gene (6 bases). V was shortened by 5 bases and J by 4 bases, with 11 bases between the two germline ends. CDR3 length: 13 residues. Germline-derived CDR1 and CDR2 are SEHNR and FQNEAQ (reference sequence). CDR3 nucleotides: TGTGCCAGCAGCCCCGGACAGCGCACTGAAGCTTTCTTT. This encodes CASSPGQRTEAFF.

The chain recombines TRBV11-2 with TRBJ1-3; D remains unclear. From germline, CDR1 is SGHAT and CDR2 FQNNGV. V lost 5 bases, J lost 0 bases, and 11 bases lay in between. This CDR3 has 15 amino acids. The CDR3, as DNA: TGTGCCAGCAGCATAAGACGGAGCTCTGGAAACACCATATATTTT. It yields the protein CASSIRRSSGNTIYF.

The chain uses TRBV19 and TRBJ1-4; 7 bases agree with TRBD1. The CDR3 totals 14 residues. The junction had 4 bases not matched to a gene; V was cut back by 3 bases and J by 6 bases. Germline assignment: CDR1 LNHDA and CDR2 SQIVND (reference sequence). The CDR3 DNA sequence: TGTGCCAGTAGTATGGACAGGCCCTATGAAAAACTGTTTTTT. Translation gives CASSMDRPYEKLFF.

The chain has TRBV10-2 and TRBJ2-1; possibly TRBD1 for D (6 bases). In germline, CDR1 is WSHSY, CDR2 SAAADI. Between the trimmed V and J ends, which lost 7 bases and 5 bases, there was a span of 12 bases. CDR3 size: 13 residues. CDR3 amino acids: CASKGDLDNEQFF. The CDR3 nucleotides are TGCGCCAGCAAGGGGGATCTAGACAATGAGCAGTTCTTC.

This clone was picked up a small number of times. The chain has TRBV29-1 and TRBJ1-5; a weak D match, TRBD1 (6 bases). The CDR3 is 13 amino acids. The V and J ends lost 3 bases and 4 bases respectively, with 10 bases between them. Germline CDR1 is SQVTM and CDR2 is ANQGSEA. Written as DNA, the CDR3 is TGCAGCGTTGACGGGGGGCTTAATCAGCCCCAGCATTTT. Its translation: CSVDGGLNQPQHF.

V is TRBV13 and J is TRBJ2-7; 10 nucleotides line up with TRBD2. The CDR3 contains 15 residues. V lost 6 bases to trimming and J lost 0 bases; unmatched junction nucleotides: 5. Germline values: CDR1 PRHDT, CDR2 FYEKMQ (reference sequence). The CDR3 loop reads CASSNSGRNSYEQYF. CDR3 DNA sequence: TGTGCCAGCAGTAATAGCGGGAGGAACTCCTACGAGCAGTACTTC.

This sequence joins TRBV5-4 and TRBJ2-7, with TRBD2 matching over 9 bases. V shed 1 base, J shed 8 bases, and the junction held 10 bases outside the gene matches. In germline, CDR1 is SGHNT, CDR2 YYREEE (reference sequence). The CDR3 loop spans 15 amino acids. The CDR3 sequence: CASSLTEAGGIQQYF. CDR3 DNA: TGTGCCAGCAGCTTGACTGAGGCGGGAGGGATTCAGCAGTACTTC.

The CDR3 DNA reads TGTGCCAGCAGCCGCGGGACAGCCGCCTCCTACGAGCAGTACTTC. It is translated as CASSRGTAASYEQYF. The chain has TRBV6-5 and TRBJ2-7; TRBD1 is a possible D gene (7 bases). Germline CDR1 reads MNHEY; CDR2 reads SVGAGI. Deletions cut 6 bases from V and 0 bases from J, with 15 bases between. The CDR3 consists of 15 residues.

This chain joins TRBV2 and TRBJ2-5, with D possibly being TRBD2 (5 bases). The germline V and J ends were trimmed by 4 bases and 5 bases, with 14 bases remaining between them. Germline V lookup: CDR1 SNHLY, CDR2 FYNNEI. The CDR3 extends over 14 amino acids. CDR3 DNA sequence: TGTGCCAGCAGTGGGGTAGACTATACGGAGACCCAGTACTTC. Protein: CASSGVDYTETQYF.